The T cell receptor (beta chain) described here comes from a study of T cells in women clearing cervical HPV infection (dated by TCRdb to between 2018 and 2020). For the study in its entirety: The cases were some 27 women with histologically confirmed HPV16-related CIN3 or worse, and 2 of these cases were invasive cancers. Because only a few women had HLA typing data, the possibility that HLA type acted as a confounder could not be ruled out. Cases had a median age of roughly 35 years compared with approximately 41 for controls, and baseline characteristics showed no significant differences between the groups. Cases and controls were matched on year of sample collection and on age within five years. Blood from cases was drawn at the visit where the lesion was first identified, while blood from controls was drawn once the infection was no longer detected. As quality controls, five blinded duplicates were added to each group, bringing the total to roughly 60 samples made up of roughly 50 participants and about ten replicates. The controls were fewer than 30 women whose single incident HPV16 infection cleared within 12 months with no development of precancer or cancer. Nested within Costa Rica's Guanacaste HPV Natural History Study, an exploratory proof-of-principle case-control study compared TCR repertoires across cervical HPV16 outcomes. In the parent cohort, about 10,000 women aged 18 or older were enrolled in Guanacaste, Costa Rica, during 1993 to 1994 and then followed for under 9 years. Among cases, blood sampling came a median of roughly 140 days after lesion detection, with an interquartile range of roughly 90 to 230 days.

Regarding this clone: Its antigen is not yet known.

The investigation overall reported the following: Whether associations preceded infection or resulted from infection could not be shown with the cross-sectional design, and effector/memory subsets and HPV-specific T cells were not isolated. Significantly higher TCR repertoire richness was observed in CIN3+ cases than in controls across sequencing depths, whereas no difference in evenness was found. Because the number of T cells per sample was unknown, the richness differences could reflect varying T-cell content rather than repertoire biology. By combining richness with V gene abundances, random forest classifiers separated cases from controls with an estimated AUC of around 0.85.

Every participant had a single incident cervical HPV16 infection, and women with prevalent HPV16 infections were excluded. Cervical HPV DNA was detected with MY09/MY11 PCR, and genotyping was done by dot-blot hybridization. More than 14 mL of heparinized blood was centrifuged, after which the buffy coat was aliquoted, frozen at -30 degrees C, and then stored at -80 degrees C. QIAGEN kits were used to extract genomic DNA from the buffy coat specimens. The immunoSEQ assay used multiplex PCR to amplify TCR beta CDR3 regions from an average of approximately 1,300 ng of genomic DNA per sample. The assay corrected primer bias using a complete synthetic TCR repertoire to establish an amplification baseline. Amplicons were sequenced on the Illumina platform. In the authors' own workflow: Sequences were error-corrected by clustering with frequency ratios and a modified nearest-neighbor algorithm and were then analyzed in the immunoSEQ Analyzer with IMGT gene definitions. At each rarefaction depth, TCR richness and evenness were averaged across 20 rarefaction repeats, and any sample with fewer sequences than the depth was left out. Wilcoxon rank sum tests with FDR correction were used to compare V, D and J gene relative abundances between the groups. In the blinded duplicates, the intraclass correlation was less than 97% for TCR richness and averaged around 78% across 65 to 75 gene segments. TCRdb retrieved this table from immuneACCESS and kept in-frame rearrangements only. Not all clones are present; in checked studies, unresolved V genes account for under half, and no reason is known for the remainder. The DNA gave D and trimming, while V, J and clone size come from that table. The sample table records approximately 18,000 clones. Roughly 3.2% of the sample lies in the top ten.

The source material was blood buffy coat. This TCR came from a woman between 18 and 70 years old with a cervical HPV16 infection that either progressed to CIN3+ or cleared (not recorded which).

CDR3 protein: CASSYTGGRDEKLFF. CDR3 DNA, as far as it was read: TGTGCCAGCAGCTATACAGGGGGGCGAGATGAAAAA. The rearrangement joined TRBV7-6 to TRBJ1-4; 8 central nucleotides agree with TRBD1. The CDR3 is cut off 3 residues early in the read; its end comes from the germline J gene. CDR1 and CDR2 are read off the germline V gene as SGHVS and FNYEAQ. Trimming leaves V shorter by 4 bases and J shorter by 6 bases, with the junction holding 7 bases beyond the gene matches. The CDR3 has 15 amino acids, counting the end cysteine and phenylalanine. Of the CDR3's DNA, 36 bases were read; they are in frame from base 1.